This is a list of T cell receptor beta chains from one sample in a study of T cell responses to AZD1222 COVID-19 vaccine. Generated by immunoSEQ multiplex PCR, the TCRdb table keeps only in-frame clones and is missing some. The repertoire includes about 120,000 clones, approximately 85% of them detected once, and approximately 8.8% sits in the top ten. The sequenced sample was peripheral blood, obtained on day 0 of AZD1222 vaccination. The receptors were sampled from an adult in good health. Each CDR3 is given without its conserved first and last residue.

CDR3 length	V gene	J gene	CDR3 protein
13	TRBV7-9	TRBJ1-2	ASRSGTGGLYGYT
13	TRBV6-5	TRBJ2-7	ASSFDRGPAYEQY
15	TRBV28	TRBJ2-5	ASSRRSTGGVQETQY
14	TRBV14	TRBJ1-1	ASSQEKGRMNTEAF
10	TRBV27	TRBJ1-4	ASSWRQGKLF
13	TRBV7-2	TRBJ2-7	ASRSSGGAAYEQY
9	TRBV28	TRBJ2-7	ASTHNYEQY
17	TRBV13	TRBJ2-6	ASSFRIRQGYSGANVLT
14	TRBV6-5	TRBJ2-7	ASSYSAGGGSYEQY
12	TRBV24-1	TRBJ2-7	ATPAVAGVYEQY
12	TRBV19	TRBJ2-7	ASSIGKAPTEQY